This passage covers 32 T cell receptor beta chains from one sample sequenced in a study of cytomegalovirus exposure and HLA in healthy donors. Amplification used 60 Vbeta primers and 13 Jbeta primers. Data came from immunoSEQ multiplex PCR; TCRdb stores just in-frame clones and leaves some out. Among fewer than 250,000 clones listed, 60% to 85% were seen once. Sequencing was carried out using PBMCs. All receptors derive from a man between 35 and 55 years old in good health and CMV-seronegative.

This clone was seen more than once but under ten times. CDR3 in amino acids: CASRWRGTGELFF. The CDR3 coding sequence is TGTGCCAGTAGGTGGAGGGGCACCGGGGAGCTGTTTTTT. The J gene is TRBJ2-2, the V gene TRBV19; maybe TRBD2 (6 bases). The CDR3 spans 13 residues. From germline, CDR1 is LNHDA and CDR2 SQIVND (reference sequence). Trimming took off 6 bases at V and 4 bases at J, with 9 bases between the two ends. Combining the CDR3 with reference TRBV19 and TRBJ2-2 gives the whole variable domain DGGITQSPKYLFRKEGQNVTLSCEQNLNHDAMYWYRQDPGQGLRLIYYSQIVNDFQKGDIAEGYSVSREKKESFPLTVTSAQKNPTAFYLCASRWRGTGELFFGEGSRLTVL.

The rearrangement joins TRBV19 to TRBJ2-3; 9 bases are shared with TRBD2. The V gene end was trimmed by 5 bases and the J gene end by 2 bases; junction bases not matched to a gene: 11. In germline, CDR1 is LNHDA, CDR2 SQIVND (reference sequence). This CDR3 has 17 amino acids. The CDR3 protein is CASSATERGDLTDTQYF. CDR3 bases: TGTGCCAGTAGTGCCACGGAGCGGGGGGACCTCACAGATACGCAGTATTTT.

In DNA, the CDR3 is TGTGCCAGCAGTGAAGGGACAGGATCCTACGAGCAGTACTTC. Its translation: CASSEGTGSYEQYF. V gene TRBV2 combines with J gene TRBJ2-7; 7 nucleotides match TRBD1. The V and J ends lost 1 base and 1 base, in that order; junction bases with no gene match: 1. Germline CDR1 and CDR2: SNHLY and FYNNEI. The CDR3 runs 14 residues.

The chain recombines TRBV7-2 with TRBJ1-2; TRBD1 agrees at 9 bases. This CDR3 has 15 residues. The V gene's germline CDR1 is SGHTA and CDR2 FQGNSA. Trimming took 11 bases from V and 2 from J; bases not matched to a gene: 12. In DNA form, the CDR3 reads TGTGCCCAGTCATCCGGGACAGGGAGCAACTATGGCTACACCTTC. As protein: CAQSSGTGSNYGYTF. The full variable domain, in which reference TRBV7-2 and TRBJ1-2 provide the parts outside the CDR3, is GAGVSQSPSNKVTEKGKDVELRCDPISGHTALYWYRQSLGQGLEFLIYFQGNSAPDKSGLPSDRFSAERTGGSVSTLTIQRTQQEDSAVYLCAQSSGTGSNYGYTFGSGTRLTVV.

The rearrangement joins TRBV7-9 to TRBJ1-5; D remains ambiguous. Germline CDR1 SEHNR, CDR2 FQNEAQ (reference sequence). The CDR3 loop spans 14 amino acids. V was pared by 0 bases and J by 1 base, with 4 bases between. CDR3 nucleotide sequence: TGTGCCAGCAGCTTAGCGGGCAGCAATCAGCCCCAGCATTTT. Amino acid sequence: CASSLAGSNQPQHF.

The gene calls are TRBV12-5 and TRBJ2-3; 8 bases line up with TRBD1. The germline V gene has CDR1 LGHNT and CDR2 FRNRAP. The CDR3 length is 14 residues. The V segment lost 4 bases and the J segment 7 bases; nucleotides outside the gene matches: 7. The CDR3 loop is CASGSPDRANTQYF. The CDR3 region has the DNA TGTGCTAGTGGTTCCCCGGACAGGGCAAATACGCAGTATTTT.

The rearrangement uses TRBV19 and TRBJ1-5; 7 bases fit TRBD1. J lost 5 bases, V lost 10 bases, and 17 bases had no gene match. The CDR3 sequence is 16 residues long. CDR1 and CDR2 (germline): LNHDA, SQIVND (reference sequence). The CDR3 DNA reads as TGTGCCACTACCAAAGGGGCCAGGGGGTCCCATCAGCCCCAGCATTTT. This encodes CATTKGARGSHQPQHF.

V gene TRBV6-1 combines with J gene TRBJ2-1, with 12 bases identical to TRBD2. The CDR3 sequence is 16 residues long. The junction had 8 bases not matched to a gene; V was cut back by 2 bases and J by 9 bases. Germline CDR1 reads MNHNS; CDR2 reads SASEGT. CDR3 DNA sequence: TGTGCCAGCAGTGAACGTACTAGCGGGAGGAGGGCTGAGCAGTTCTTC. It codes for CASSERTSGRRAEQFF.

Note on this clone: The germline gene is not matched at one end of the junction; a read error may be the cause. This sample includes further DNA sequences coding for the same CDR3. V and J are TRBV9 and TRBJ1-1; D is possibly TRBD1 (5 bases). The CDR3 is 17 residues long. Germline-derived CDR1 and CDR2 are SGDLS and YYNGEE. This CDR3 is CASSVGGTVPGRTEAFF. CDR3 bases: TGTGCCAGCAGCGTGGGAGGTACTGTACCAGGGCGGACTGAGGCTTTCTTT.

This sequence joins TRBV6-1 and TRBJ1-2; D gene uncertain. The germline V gene has CDR1 MNHNS and CDR2 SASEGT. Trimming left V 3 bases short and J 4 bases short, with 6 bases between. This CDR3 region has 12 residues. CDR3 protein: CASSELGYGYTF. CDR3 bases: TGTGCCAGCAGTGAGCTCGGCTATGGCTACACCTTC.

The genes are TRBV2 and TRBJ1-1; D remains unclear. The germline V gene has CDR1 SNHLY and CDR2 FYNNEI. The CDR3 length is 14 residues. Trimming shortened V by 7 bases and J by 8 bases, and 20 bases separated the two germline ends. This CDR3 is CASNERAGAREAFF. The CDR3 coding sequence is TGTGCCAGCAACGAAAGAGCGGGCGCCCGGGAAGCTTTCTTT.

The V and J genes are TRBV2 and TRBJ1-1, with 10 nucleotides matching TRBD1. The CDR3 runs 13 residues. The V gene end was trimmed by 7 bases and the J gene end by 4 bases; junction bases not matched to a gene: 3. Germline CDR1 is SNHLY and CDR2 is FYNNEI. The CDR3 sequence: CASIRDRGTEAFF. DNA for the CDR3: TGTGCCAGCATCCGGGACAGGGGCACTGAAGCTTTCTTT.

This clone has more than one count but fewer than ten. The gene calls are TRBV20-1 and TRBJ1-2; D not certain. With 0 bases removed from V and 7 bases from J, the gap between germline ends came to 6 bases. The CDR3 has 11 amino acids. The germline CDR1 and CDR2 sequences are DFQATT and SNEGSKA (reference sequence). For the CDR3, the DNA is TGCAGTGCTAGAGATACTTCTGGCTACACCTTC. This codes for CSARDTSGYTF.

V usage is TRBV18 and J usage is TRBJ2-2; 13 positions agree with TRBD2. J was trimmed by 6 bases and V by 0 bases; bases with no gene match: 4. The CDR3 is made up of 17 amino acids. Germline CDR1 reads KGHSH; CDR2 reads LQKENI. CDR3 DNA: TGTGCCAGCTCACCACCTGGACTAGCGGGAGTCCCCGGGGAGCTGTTTTTT. It translates to CASSPPGLAGVPGELFF.

This clone came up once. The V gene is TRBV5-1, the J gene TRBJ2-2, with TRBD2 identical over 13 bases. V lost 2 bases, J lost 6 bases, and 4 bases stayed unmatched. The CDR3 spans 16 residues. Germline CDR1 and CDR2: SGHRS and YFSETQ. The CDR3 region is CASSLLAGGPSGELFF. Written as DNA, the CDR3 is TGCGCCAGCAGCTTACTAGCGGGGGGGCCCTCCGGGGAGCTGTTTTTT.

The chain couples TRBV6-5 to TRBJ1-1; D not certain. The ends were cut back, 7 bases at V and 1 base at J, with 13 bases in the middle. Germline V lookup: CDR1 MNHEY, CDR2 SVGAGI. The length of the CDR3 is 14 residues. The CDR3 protein is CASNRGGRNTEAFF. The CDR3 nucleotides read TGTGCCAGCAATCGAGGTGGCAGGAACACTGAAGCTTTCTTT.

The V gene is TRBV11-2, the J gene TRBJ2-2; 8 nucleotides agree with TRBD1. CDR1 is SGHAT and CDR2 is FQNNGV in the germline V gene. The CDR3 has 15 amino acids. The V gene end was trimmed by 6 bases and the J gene end by 3 bases; junction bases not matched to a gene: 6. The CDR3 DNA reads as TGTGCCAGCAGTAGAGACAGGGGTGACACCGGGGAGCTGTTTTTT. Its translation is CASSRDRGDTGELFF.

The J gene is TRBJ1-5, the V gene TRBV19; possible D gene TRBD1, 6 bases. This CDR3 has 15 residues. Germline CDR1 is LNHDA and CDR2 is SQIVND (reference sequence). The V end lost 5 bases, the J end lost 2 bases, and 13 bases lay between the germline ends. CDR3 DNA sequence: TGTGCCAGTAGTGGACAGCCTCCTGGCAATCAGCCCCAGCATTTT. Its translation: CASSGQPPGNQPQHF.

V is TRBV6-5 and J is TRBJ2-2; D call uncertain. The CDR3 extends over 15 amino acids. Germline-derived CDR1 and CDR2 are MNHEY and SVGAGI. Trimming pared 2 bases from V and 5 bases from J, leaving 12 bases between. DNA for the CDR3: TGTGCCAGCAGTTACAAAGAGAGAGTGACCGGGGAGCTGTTTTTT. Encoded protein: CASSYKERVTGELFF.

The gene calls are TRBV28 and TRBJ1-5, with 7 bases fitting TRBD1. From germline, CDR1 is MDHEN and CDR2 SYDVKM. The CDR3 loop spans 14 amino acids. V trimming: 6 bases; J trimming: 4 bases; junction bases outside the gene matches: 6. CDR3 sequence (DNA): TGTGCCAGCAGAGAGGGACAGACAAATCAGCCCCAGCATTTT. Translating gives CASREGQTNQPQHF. Full variable domain (missing parts from reference TRBV28 and TRBJ1-5): DVKVTQSSRYLVKRTGEKVFLECVQDMDHENMFWYRQDPGLGLRLIYFSYDVKMKEKGDIPEGYSVSREKKERFSLILESASTNQTSMYLCASREGQTNQPQHFGDGTRLSIL.

V is TRBV12-5 and J is TRBJ2-7, with a possible D match to TRBD1 (6 bases). Germline V gives CDR1 LGHNT, CDR2 FRNRAP. Trimming took off 2 bases at V and 6 bases at J, with 11 bases between the two ends. There are 13 residues in the CDR3. The CDR3 sequence is CASGLKVGGEQYF. Written as DNA, the CDR3 is TGTGCTAGTGGTTTGAAGGTAGGGGGCGAGCAGTACTTC.

J is TRBJ2-5 and V is TRBV15; D call uncertain. V shed 0 bases and J shed 0 bases, with 8 bases lying between them. CDR1 is LNHNV, CDR2 YYDKDF, per germline (reference sequence). The CDR3 consists of 15 residues. The CDR3 DNA reads TGTGCCACCAGCAGAGAGTGGGCAGACCAAGAGACCCAGTACTTC. It yields the protein CATSREWADQETQYF.

The gene calls are TRBV6-5 and TRBJ2-7, with 8 bases matching TRBD1. CDR1 is MNHEY and CDR2 is SVGAGI in the germline V gene. With V trimmed by 2 bases and J by 6 bases, 3 bases remained unmatched. The CDR3 is 13 residues long. CDR3 region: CASSYGQGGEQYF. The CDR3 bases are TGTGCCAGCAGTTACGGACAGGGAGGCGAGCAGTACTTC.

This chain connects TRBV6-4 to TRBJ1-5; D might be TRBD1 (5 bases). Germline CDR1 is MRHNA and CDR2 is SNTAGT. The CDR3 extends over 16 amino acids. V was cut by 0 bases and J by 0 bases, with 9 bases left in between. CDR3: CASSDSGGYSNQPQHF. CDR3 in DNA: TGTGCCAGCAGTGACTCGGGGGGGTATAGCAATCAGCCCCAGCATTTT.

The rearrangement links TRBV28 to TRBJ1-5, with 11 bases fitting TRBD1. This CDR3 comprises 15 residues. Germline V gene lookup returns CDR1 MDHEN and CDR2 SYDVKM. Unmatched junction bases numbered 7, after V lost 3 bases and J lost 9 bases. CDR3 amino acids: CASSFRDRGLGPQHF. The CDR3, as DNA: TGTGCCAGCAGTTTCAGGGACAGGGGGTTGGGGCCCCAGCATTTT.

This rearrangement joins TRBV7-9 to TRBJ1-1; D gene unclear. Trimming removed 1 base from V and 7 bases from J, with 10 bases in between. Looked up from germline, CDR1 is SEHNR and CDR2 is FQNEAQ (reference sequence). This CDR3 region has 13 residues. The CDR3 here is CASSLGGTDEAFF. CDR3 sequence (DNA): TGTGCCAGCAGCTTAGGTGGAACAGATGAAGCTTTCTTT. The whole variable domain, remainder taken from reference TRBV7-9 and TRBJ1-1, is DTGVSQNPRHKITKRGQNVTFRCDPISEHNRLYWYRQTLGQGPEFLTYFQNEAQLEKSRLLSDRFSAERPKGSFSTLEIQRTEQGDSAMYLCASSLGGTDEAFFGQGTRLTVV.

Only one count was recorded for this clone. This sequence joins TRBV7-8 and TRBJ2-7; 11 bases are a match to TRBD2. Trimming cost V 3 bases and J 6 bases; bases outside gene matches: 10. CDR3 length: 16 amino acids. CDR1 is SGHVS and CDR2 is FQNEAQ in the germline V gene. Here the CDR3 DNA reads TGTGCCAGCAGCTTCGGTGCTAGCGGGAGGAGCGGCGAGCAGTACTTC. Encoded protein: CASSFGASGRSGEQYF.

This clone was recorded once. This sequence joins TRBV7-9 and TRBJ2-7, with a possible D match to TRBD2 (7 bases). This CDR3 region has 14 residues. Germline CDR1 is SEHNR and CDR2 is FQNEAQ (reference sequence). V lost 5 bases and J 6 bases, leaving 17 bases between the germline ends. The CDR3 sequence is CASSPPKGGVEQYF. The CDR3 nucleotides are TGTGCCAGCAGCCCCCCCAAGGGGGGGGTCGAGCAGTACTTC.

The chain couples TRBV5-1 to TRBJ1-1, with D perhaps TRBD1 (6 bases). The germline V and J ends were trimmed by 0 bases and 5 bases, with 14 bases remaining between them. This CDR3 has 15 residues. CDR1 and CDR2 (germline): SGHRS, YFSETQ. Here the CDR3 DNA reads TGCGCCAGCAGCTTGGGCCCGCAGGGGCCGACTGAAGCTTTCTTT. It encodes CASSLGPQGPTEAFF.

J is TRBJ2-7 and V is TRBV4-1; D might be TRBD1 (6 bases). The V end lost 3 bases, the J end lost 0 bases, and 15 bases lay between the germline ends. CDR1 is MGHRA, CDR2 YSYEKL, per germline. The CDR3 spans 16 residues. Here the CDR3 reads CASSHVWTADSYEQYF. CDR3 coding DNA: TGCGCCAGCAGCCATGTTTGGACAGCCGACTCCTACGAGCAGTACTTC.

This clone turned up a few times. At one end, the junction sequence differs from germline, possibly due to a read error. This chain uses TRBV28 with TRBJ2-3; 8 nucleotides agree with TRBD1. Germline values: CDR1 MDHEN, CDR2 SYDVKM. This CDR3 region has 12 residues. In DNA form, the CDR3 reads TGTGCCAGCCCCGCCGGGGGACAGGTGTCGAATTTT. Its translation: CASPAGGQVSNF.

The J gene is TRBJ2-7, the V gene TRBV28, with D possibly TRBD1 on 5 matching bases. Germline CDR1 is MDHEN and CDR2 is SYDVKM. The length of the CDR3 is 14 residues. V was trimmed by 6 bases and J by 0 bases, leaving 12 bases between them. The CDR3 nucleotides are TGTGCCAGCAGCACGACAGCGATCTCCTACGAGCAGTACTTC. Its protein product is CASSTTAISYEQYF.